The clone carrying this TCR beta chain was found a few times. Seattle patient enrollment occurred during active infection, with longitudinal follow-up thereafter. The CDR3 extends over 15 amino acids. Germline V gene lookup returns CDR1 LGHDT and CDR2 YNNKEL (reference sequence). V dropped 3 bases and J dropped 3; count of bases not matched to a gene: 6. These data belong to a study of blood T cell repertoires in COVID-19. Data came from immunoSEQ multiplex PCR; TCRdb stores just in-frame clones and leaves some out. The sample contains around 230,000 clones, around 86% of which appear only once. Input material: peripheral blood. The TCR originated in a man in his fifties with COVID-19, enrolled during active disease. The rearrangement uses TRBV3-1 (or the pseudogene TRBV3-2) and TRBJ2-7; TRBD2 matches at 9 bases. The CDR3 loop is CASSHRGLANYEQYF. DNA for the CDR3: TGTGCCAGCAGCCATCGCGGACTAGCGAACTACGAGCAGTACTTC.